The entry below gives a single T cell receptor beta chain sequence along with its context. The junction shows a germline mismatch at one end, possibly a read error. This entry is derived from a study of control samples from healthy donors and cancer patients. The protocol was immunoSEQ multiplex PCR, while the TCRdb copy is restricted to in-frame clones and leaves out a portion. The sample has 110,000 to 150,000 clones, about 90% seen once; the top ten hold approximately 6.8%. In germline, CDR1 is LGHNT, CDR2 FRNRAP. This CDR3 region has 16 residues. Material: blood. This TCR was sampled from a man aged 18-30 years in good health. This chain joins TRBV12-5 and TRBJ1-1; D is ambiguous. CDR3 region: CASGPQVERLNTEVFF. As DNA, the CDR3 is TGTGCTAGTGGTCCACAAGTAGAACGGCTGAACACTGAAGTTTTCTTT.